This TCR beta chain originates from a study of naive and memory T cell subsets. Findings and caveats of the study: Expression changes during T cell differentiation may affect RNA-based TCR counts.

CDR1 is LGHDT, CDR2 YNNKEL, per germline (reference sequence). The V and J ends lost 5 bases and 2 bases respectively, with 16 bases between them. The CDR3 is 16 amino acids. Many counts were recorded for this clonotype. Its antigen remains unknown. Two oligonucleotides, mixed equimolar, formed the beta constant-region primer covering TRBC1 and TRBC2. Four rounds of PCR amplified the ligated cDNA using nested alpha and beta constant-region primers plus SP2. MiXCR was run by TCRdb on the UMI-ligation and nested PCR reads, yielding one entry per CDR3 protein. The sample yields more than 100,000 distinct CDR3 sequences, approximately 37% seen once. Separate alpha and beta amplification began at the second PCR step. After CD4 positive bead selection, the CD4-negative fraction gave CD8 T cells. Four subsets defined by CD45RA and CD27 were sorted after CD3, CD4, CD8 and live/dead staining.

Material: central memory CD4+ T cells from blood. The chain couples TRBV3-1 to TRBJ2-1; maybe TRBD1 (5 bases). This receptor was taken from a human donor in good health. The CDR3 nucleotides are TGTGCCAGCAGCAAGTCAGGGCTCTCTACCTACAATGAGCAGTTCTTC. This codes for CASSKSGLSTYNEQFF.